The TCR beta chain under discussion was sequenced for a study of identical twins. Trimming cost V 0 bases and J 7 bases; bases outside gene matches: 9. Germline V lookup: CDR1 MGHRA, CDR2 YSYEKL. There are 16 residues in the CDR3. This clonotype has only a few counts. TCRdb re-called the 5' RACE reads with MiXCR, one entry per CDR3 protein. This sample has about 810,000 distinct CDR3 sequences; about 12% occur once, and the top ten carry around 1.5%. These same data were also listed under a study on yellow fever vaccine responses in identical twins.

The chain employs TRBV4-1 and TRBJ2-1, with TRBD2 matching 7 bases. Sequencing was performed on PBMCs. The TCR originated in a young woman in good health. The CDR3 sequence is CASSQDRAGRGNEQFF. The CDR3 nucleotides read TGCGCCAGCAGCCAAGATAGAGCGGGAAGGGGTAATGAGCAGTTCTTC.